This T cell receptor beta chain was sequenced in a study of graft-versus-host responses after intestinal transplantation. Study-wide background: Every transplant recipient was induced with anti-thymocyte globulin, then maintained on tacrolimus and steroids for about 3 years. Notes on the study in general: Early post-transplant HvG declines showed an association with peak circulating GvH clone levels. Some GvH clones were seen earlier in gut or blood, suggesting intestinal origin.

The data were produced by immunoSEQ multiplex PCR, yet TCRdb's version contains in-frame clones alone and is incomplete. The sample records about 15,000 clones, 67% being singletons. Graft tissue processing released intraepithelial and lamina propria lymphocytes. V was shortened by 3 bases and J by 6 bases, with 9 bases between the two germline ends. CDR1 and CDR2 (germline): SGHTA, FQGNSA. This CDR3 spans 12 amino acids. This clone was observed a few times. What it binds is unknown. Sequences were derived from ileum tissue, sampled 650 to 700 days after intestinal transplantation. This rearrangement joins TRBV7-2 to TRBJ2-7; D gene uncertain. The receptor was derived from a human patient who received an intestinal transplant, so some T cells may come from the graft donor. The CDR3 loop is CASSFLTSEQYF. In DNA, the CDR3 is TGTGCCAGCAGCTTCCTTACTTCCGAGCAGTACTTC.